The clone carrying this T cell receptor beta chain came up a few times. Its target is unknown. These data are taken from a study of T-cell memory formation after mild COVID-19. Study-level information: TCR clusters showed largely donor specificity. General study findings and limits: CD8+ contracting clones occupied EMRA, while CD4+ ones occupied mainly CM and EM. CD4/CD8 balance held among clones contracting day 15 to 85, and later expanders leaned CD4+.

One entry per CDR3 protein, called by TCRdb with MiXCR from the 5' RACE reads. Of about 320,000 distinct CDR3 sequences listed, approximately 15% are singletons. This CDR3 is built from 13 residues. V dropped 5 bases and J dropped 7 bases, with 12 bases sitting between them. This clonotype originated in a man between 18 and 35 years old who had mild COVID-19 (a few samples of this study predate the infection). Cell type and time point are not known. The genes are TRBV12-3 or TRBV12-4 and TRBJ2-1, with D hard to call. Sequencing was performed on PBMCs or a T cell subset sorted from them (not recorded which). The CDR3 spells CASSLRLGNEQFF. CDR3 DNA: TGTGCCAGCAGTCTACGACTGGGGAATGAGCAGTTCTTC.